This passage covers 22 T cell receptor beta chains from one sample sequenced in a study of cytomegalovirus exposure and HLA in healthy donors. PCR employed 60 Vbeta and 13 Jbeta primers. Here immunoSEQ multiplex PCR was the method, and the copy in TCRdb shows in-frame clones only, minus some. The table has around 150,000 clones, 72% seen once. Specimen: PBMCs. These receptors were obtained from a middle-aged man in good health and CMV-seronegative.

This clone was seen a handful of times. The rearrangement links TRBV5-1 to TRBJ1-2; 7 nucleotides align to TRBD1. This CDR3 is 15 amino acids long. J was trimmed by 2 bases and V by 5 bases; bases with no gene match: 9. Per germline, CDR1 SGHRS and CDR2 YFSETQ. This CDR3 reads CASSSAGTANYGYTF. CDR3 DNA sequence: TGCGCCAGCAGTTCCGCCGGGACAGCAAACTATGGCTACACCTTC.

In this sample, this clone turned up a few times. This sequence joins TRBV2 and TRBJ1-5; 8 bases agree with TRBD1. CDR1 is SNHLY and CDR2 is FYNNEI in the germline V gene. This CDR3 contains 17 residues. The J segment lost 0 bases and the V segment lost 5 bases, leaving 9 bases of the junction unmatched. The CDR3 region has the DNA TGTGCCAGCAGTCCTCTGGACAGGGCGTATAGCAATCAGCCCCAGCATTTT. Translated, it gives CASSPLDRAYSNQPQHF.

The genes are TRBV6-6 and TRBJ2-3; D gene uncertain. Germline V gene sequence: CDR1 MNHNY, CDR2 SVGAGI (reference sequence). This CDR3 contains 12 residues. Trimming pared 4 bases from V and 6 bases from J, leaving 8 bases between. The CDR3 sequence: CASSSTWDTQYF. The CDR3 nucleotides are TGTGCCAGCAGTTCAACTTGGGATACGCAGTATTTT.

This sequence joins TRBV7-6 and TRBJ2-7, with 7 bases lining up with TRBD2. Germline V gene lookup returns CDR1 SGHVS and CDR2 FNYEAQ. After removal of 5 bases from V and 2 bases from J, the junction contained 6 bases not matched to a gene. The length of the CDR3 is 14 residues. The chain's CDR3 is CASSSRAGAYEQYF. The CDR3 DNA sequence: TGTGCCAGCAGCAGCAGGGCGGGAGCCTACGAGCAGTACTTC.

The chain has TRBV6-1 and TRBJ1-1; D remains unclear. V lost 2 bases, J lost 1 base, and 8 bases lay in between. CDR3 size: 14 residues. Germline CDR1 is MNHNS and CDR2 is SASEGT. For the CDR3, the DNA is TGTGCCAGCAGTGAACGCGTTTCGAACACTGAAGCTTTCTTT. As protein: CASSERVSNTEAFF.

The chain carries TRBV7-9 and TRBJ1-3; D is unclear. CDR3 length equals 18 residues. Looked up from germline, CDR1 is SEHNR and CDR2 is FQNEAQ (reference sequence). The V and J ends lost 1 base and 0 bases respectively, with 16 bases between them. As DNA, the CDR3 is TGTGCCAGCAGCTTAGGGTGGGTCCTCGGGAGCTCTGGAAACACCATATATTTT. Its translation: CASSLGWVLGSSGNTIYF. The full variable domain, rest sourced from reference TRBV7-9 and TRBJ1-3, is DTGVSQNPRHKITKRGQNVTFRCDPISEHNRLYWYRQTLGQGPEFLTYFQNEAQLEKSRLLSDRFSAERPKGSFSTLEIQRTEQGDSAMYLCASSLGWVLGSSGNTIYFGEGSWLTVV.

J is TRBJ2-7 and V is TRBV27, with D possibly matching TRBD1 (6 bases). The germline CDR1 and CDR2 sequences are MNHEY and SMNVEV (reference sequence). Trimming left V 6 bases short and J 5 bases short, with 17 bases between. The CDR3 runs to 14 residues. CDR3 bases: TGTGCCAGCAGAGCACAGGGTCCCAGGGACGAGCAGTACTTC. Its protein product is CASRAQGPRDEQYF.

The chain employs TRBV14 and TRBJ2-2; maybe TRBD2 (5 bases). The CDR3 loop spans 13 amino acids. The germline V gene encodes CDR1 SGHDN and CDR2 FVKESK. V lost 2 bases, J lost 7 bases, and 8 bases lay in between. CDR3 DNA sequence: TGTGCCAGCAGCCAAACTCGGGGCGGGGAGCTGTTTTTT. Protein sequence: CASSQTRGGELFF.

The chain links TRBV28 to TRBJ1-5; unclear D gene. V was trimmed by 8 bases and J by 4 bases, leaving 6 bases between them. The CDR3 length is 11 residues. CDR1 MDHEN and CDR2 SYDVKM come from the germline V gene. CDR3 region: CASGQNQPQHF. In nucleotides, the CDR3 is TGTGCCAGCGGGCAAAATCAGCCCCAGCATTTT.

CDR3 residues: CASSLATGAGSEAFF. CDR3 DNA: TGCGCCAGCAGCTTGGCCACAGGGGCCGGGTCTGAAGCTTTCTTT. This sequence joins TRBV5-1 and TRBJ1-1; TRBD1 aligns across 7 bases. J gave up 6 bases and V 0 bases, and 8 bases lay outside the gene matches. Germline values: CDR1 SGHRS, CDR2 YFSETQ. The CDR3 spans 15 residues.

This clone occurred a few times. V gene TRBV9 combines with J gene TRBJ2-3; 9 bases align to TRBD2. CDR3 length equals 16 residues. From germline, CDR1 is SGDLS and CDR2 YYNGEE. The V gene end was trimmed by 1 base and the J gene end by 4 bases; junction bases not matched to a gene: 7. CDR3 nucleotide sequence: TGTGCCAGCAGCGTATACGTAGCGGGAGTCCCAGATACGCAGTATTTT. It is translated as CASSVYVAGVPDTQYF. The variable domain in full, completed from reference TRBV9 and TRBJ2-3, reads DSGVTQTPKHLITATGQRVTLRCSPRSGDLSVYWYQQSLDQGLQFLIQYYNGEERAKGNILERFSAQQFPDLHSELNLSSLELGDSALYFCASSVYVAGVPDTQYFGPGTRLTVL.

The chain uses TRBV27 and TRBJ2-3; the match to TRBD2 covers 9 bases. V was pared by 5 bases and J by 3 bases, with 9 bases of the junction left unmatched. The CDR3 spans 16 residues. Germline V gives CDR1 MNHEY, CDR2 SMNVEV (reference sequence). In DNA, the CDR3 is TGTGCCAGCAGTGCGGCGGGAGGGCCCTCAACAGATACGCAGTATTTT. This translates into CASSAAGGPSTDTQYF.

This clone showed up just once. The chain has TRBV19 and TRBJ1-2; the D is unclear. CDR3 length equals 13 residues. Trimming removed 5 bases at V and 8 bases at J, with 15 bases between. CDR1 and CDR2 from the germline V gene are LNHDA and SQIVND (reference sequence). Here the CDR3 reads CASSQDAWEGYTF. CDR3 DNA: TGTGCCAGTAGTCAGGACGCTTGGGAGGGCTACACCTTC.

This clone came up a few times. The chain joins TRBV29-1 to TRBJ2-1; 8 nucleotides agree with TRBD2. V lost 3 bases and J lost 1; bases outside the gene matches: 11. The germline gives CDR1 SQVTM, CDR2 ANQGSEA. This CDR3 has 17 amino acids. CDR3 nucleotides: TGCAGCGTTGAGAAAAAAGCGGGAGTCAGGTCCTACAATGAGCAGTTCTTC. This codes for CSVEKKAGVRSYNEQFF.

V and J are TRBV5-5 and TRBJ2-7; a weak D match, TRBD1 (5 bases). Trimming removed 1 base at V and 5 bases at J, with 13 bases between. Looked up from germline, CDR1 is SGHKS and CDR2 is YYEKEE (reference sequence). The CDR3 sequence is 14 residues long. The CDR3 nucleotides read TGTGCCAGCAGCTTGATTTGGCTAGGGGACGAGCAGTACTTC. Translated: CASSLIWLGDEQYF. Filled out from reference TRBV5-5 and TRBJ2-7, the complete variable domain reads DAGVTQSPTHLIKTRGQQVTLRCSPISGHKSVSWYQQVLGQGPQFIFQYYEKEERGRGNFPDRFSARQFPNYSSELNVNALLLGDSALYLCASSLIWLGDEQYFGPGTRLTVT.

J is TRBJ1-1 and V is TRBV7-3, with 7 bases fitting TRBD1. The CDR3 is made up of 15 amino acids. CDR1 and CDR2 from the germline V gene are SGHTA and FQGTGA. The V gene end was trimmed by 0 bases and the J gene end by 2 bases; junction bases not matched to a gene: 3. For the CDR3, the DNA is TGTGCCAGCAGCTTAACAGGGGGCCAAAACACTGAAGCTTTCTTT. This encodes CASSLTGGQNTEAFF.

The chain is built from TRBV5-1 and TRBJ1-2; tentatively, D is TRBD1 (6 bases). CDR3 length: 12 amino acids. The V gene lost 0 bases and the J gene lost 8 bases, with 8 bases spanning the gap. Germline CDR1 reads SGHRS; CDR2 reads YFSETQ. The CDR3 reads CASSLEQGGYTF. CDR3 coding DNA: TGCGCCAGCAGCTTGGAGCAGGGGGGCTACACCTTC.

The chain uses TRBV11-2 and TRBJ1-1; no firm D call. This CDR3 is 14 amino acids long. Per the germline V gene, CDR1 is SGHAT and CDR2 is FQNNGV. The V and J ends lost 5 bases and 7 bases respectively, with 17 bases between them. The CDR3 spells CASSPSTSVSEAFF. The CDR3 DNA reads TGTGCCAGCAGCCCCTCGACATCTGTAAGTGAAGCTTTCTTT.

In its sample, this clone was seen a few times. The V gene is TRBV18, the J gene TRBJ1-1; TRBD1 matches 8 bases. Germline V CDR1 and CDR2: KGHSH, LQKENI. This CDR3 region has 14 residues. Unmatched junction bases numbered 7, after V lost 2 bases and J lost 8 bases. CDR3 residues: CASSPGQGAGEAFF. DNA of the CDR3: TGTGCCAGCTCACCAGGCCAGGGGGCGGGGGAAGCTTTCTTT.

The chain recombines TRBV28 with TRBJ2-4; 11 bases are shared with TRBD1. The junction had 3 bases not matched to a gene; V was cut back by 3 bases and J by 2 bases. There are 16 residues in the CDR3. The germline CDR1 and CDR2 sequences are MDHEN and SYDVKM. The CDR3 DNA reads TGTGCCAGCAGTTTCGGGACAGGGGGAACCAAAAACATTCAGTACTTC. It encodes CASSFGTGGTKNIQYF.

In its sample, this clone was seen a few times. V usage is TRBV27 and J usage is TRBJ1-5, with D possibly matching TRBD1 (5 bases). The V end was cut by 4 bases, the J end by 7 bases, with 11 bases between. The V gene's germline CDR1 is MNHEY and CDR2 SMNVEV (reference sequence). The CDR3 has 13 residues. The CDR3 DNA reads TGTGCCAGCAGTTGGCAACGGGGGCAGCCCCAGCATTTT. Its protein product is CASSWQRGQPQHF.

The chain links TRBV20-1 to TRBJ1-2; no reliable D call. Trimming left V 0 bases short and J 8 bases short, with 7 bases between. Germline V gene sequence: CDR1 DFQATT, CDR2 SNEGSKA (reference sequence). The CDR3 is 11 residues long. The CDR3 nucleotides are TGCAGTGCTAGAGATCGGAGGGGCTACACCTTC. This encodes CSARDRRGYTF.